A single T cell receptor (beta chain) is shown here with its context. Combining iRepertoire HTBI primers with Arm-PCR of CDR3 regions, the authors built TCR beta libraries. TCRdb recomputed calls from the multiplex PCR reads with MiXCR, one row per CDR3 protein. This table has roughly 410,000 distinct CDR3 sequences, around 16% appearing once. This specimen belongs to a study of regulatory T cells in long-lasting Graves disease. Study at large: Antithyroid drug intake by newly diagnosed Graves' patients had lasted under 3 months.

Time point specified: newly diagnosed GD, antithyroid drugs for less than 3 months. Generation of the TCR library employed RNA extracted from PBMCs. Patient provenance is recorded as an endocrinology department in Xi'an, China. CDR3 length equals 14 residues. The V end was cut by 0 bases, the J end by 2 bases, with 9 bases between. Germline-derived CDR1 and CDR2 are SGHNT and YYREEE (reference sequence). This same sample was also part of a study on T cells in Graves' hyperthyroidism and ophthalmopathy.

The clonotype comes from a woman in her 40s with Graves disease. The V and J genes are TRBV5-4 and TRBJ2-7; D is undetermined. The specimen comprised peripheral blood mononuclear cells (PBMCs), sampled at new diagnosis, from a patient treated with antithyroid drugs. The CDR3 DNA reads TGTGCCAGCAGCTTGGCCGGCGTACCCTACGAGCAGTACTTC. Amino acids: CASSLAGVPYEQYF.